Below, 24 T cell receptor beta chains from the same sample are listed, as sequenced in a study of preoperative IRX-2 immunotherapy in early breast cancer (dated 2019 in TCRdb). Taken with the paper, the label for treatment or condition translates to: preoperative locoregional IRX-2 cytokine immunotherapy. Library preparation was by the immunoSEQ multiplex PCR assay. TCRdb holds this immuneACCESS table with in-frame rearrangements only. Some clones are missing; in checked studies, unresolved V genes explain under half, and the rest has no known cause. The sample table records approximately 24,000 clones; around 91% of these occur just once. The ten largest clonotypes hold about 9.4% of the sample. Here the sequenced sample was tumor tissue, taken after IRX-2 immunotherapy. These receptors all stem from a human donor with breast cancer.

The chain recombines TRBV15 with TRBJ1-4; TRBD1 matches 7 bases. V trimming: 2 bases; J trimming: 7 bases; junction bases outside the gene matches: 4. The CDR3 totals 14 residues. The germline CDR1 and CDR2 sequences are LNHNV and YYDKDF (reference sequence). CDR3 DNA sequence: TGTGCCACCAGCAGACCCAGGGGGGGTGAAAAACTGTTTTTT. Its protein is CATSRPRGGEKLFF.

The chain links TRBV9 to TRBJ2-2; 12 nucleotides align to TRBD2. CDR1 and CDR2 from the germline V gene are SGDLS and YYNGEE. This CDR3 has 19 residues. V gave up 2 bases and J gave up 5 bases; unmatched junction bases: 13. The CDR3 DNA reads as TGTGCCAGCAGCGTCGGCCTAGCGGGAGGGCCTAGAGTTACCGGGGAGCTGTTTTTT. This gives the protein CASSVGLAGGPRVTGELFF.

This sequence joins TRBV19 and TRBJ2-7; the D is unclear. The CDR3 runs to 13 residues. V lost 2 bases and J lost 6, with 11 bases in between. Germline V lookup: CDR1 LNHDA, CDR2 SQIVND (reference sequence). The CDR3: CASSISPGAEQYF. Here the CDR3 DNA reads TGTGCCAGTAGTATATCGCCGGGCGCCGAGCAGTACTTC.

The chain couples TRBV28 to TRBJ2-7, with 8 bases identical to TRBD1. The CDR3 length is 14 residues. Per germline, CDR1 MDHEN and CDR2 SYDVKM. The V and J ends lost 7 bases and 5 bases, in that order; junction bases with no gene match: 10. The CDR3 sequence: CASTLDRAGNEQYF. The CDR3 region has the DNA TGTGCCAGCACCCTGGACAGGGCGGGAAACGAGCAGTACTTC.

This clone was counted a few times. The chain combines TRBV5-1 with TRBJ2-3; tentatively, D is TRBD1 or TRBD2 (6 bases each). The CDR3 is made up of 14 amino acids. The V and J ends lost 0 bases and 4 bases respectively, with 9 bases between them. CDR1 and CDR2 (germline): SGHRS, YFSETQ. The CDR3 nucleotides are TGCGCCAGCAGCTTGGGGGGGGCGTCAGATACGCAGTATTTT. Translated, it gives CASSLGGASDTQYF. The full variable domain, completed using reference TRBV5-1 and TRBJ2-3, is KAGVTQTPRYLIKTRGQQVTLSCSPISGHRSVSWYQQTPGQGLQFLFEYFSETQRNKGNFPGRFSGRQFSNSRSEMNVSTLELGDSALYLCASSLGGASDTQYFGPGTRLTVL.

The chain is built from TRBV19 and TRBJ2-1, with 8 bases that match TRBD1. Germline CDR1 LNHDA, CDR2 SQIVND (reference sequence). V was clipped by 5 bases and J by 9 bases; unmatched bases: 12. The CDR3 totals 15 residues. Written as DNA, the CDR3 is TGTGCCAGTAGTTCACTTCAGGGGGCGCGTAGTGAGCAGTTCTTC. Protein product: CASSSLQGARSEQFF.

The J gene is TRBJ2-1, the V gene TRBV2, with D perhaps TRBD2 (6 bases). V lost 1 base to trimming and J lost 8 bases, with 15 bases between them. Germline values: CDR1 SNHLY, CDR2 FYNNEI. The length of the CDR3 is 15 residues. The CDR3 nucleotides read TGTGCCAGCAGTGAAGGGGGACTCCCTAATTATGAGCAGTTCTTC. It encodes CASSEGGLPNYEQFF.

This chain uses TRBV19 with TRBJ2-5; unclear D gene. The CDR3 is made up of 13 amino acids. Trimming took off 1 base at V and 1 base at J, with 4 bases between the two ends. CDR1 and CDR2 (germline): LNHDA, SQIVND (reference sequence). The CDR3 spells CASSIGSQETQYF. CDR3 bases: TGTGCCAGTAGTATAGGCAGCCAAGAGACCCAGTACTTC.

The rearrangement uses TRBV2 and TRBJ2-7; D is possibly TRBD1 (5 bases). Germline assignment: CDR1 SNHLY and CDR2 FYNNEI. This CDR3 is 12 amino acids long. Trimming shortened V by 6 bases and J by 6 bases, and 12 bases separated the two germline ends. CDR3 in DNA: TGTGCCAGCAGCGCCAGGGCTGGCGAGCAGTACTTC. Translating gives CASSARAGEQYF.

The J gene is TRBJ2-7, the V gene TRBV29-1; possibly TRBD1 or TRBD2 for D (5 bases each). Trimming shortened V by 7 bases and J by 2 bases, and 12 bases separated the two germline ends. The CDR3 is made up of 12 amino acids. CDR1 and CDR2 from the germline V gene are SQVTM and ANQGSEA. Here the CDR3 reads CSAGRQPYEQYF. The CDR3, as DNA: TGCAGCGCGGGGCGACAGCCCTACGAGCAGTACTTC.

In nucleotides, the CDR3 is TGCGCCAGCAGTGGGGGGTTTAATGAAAAACTGTTTTTT. It translates to CASSGGFNEKLFF. The V gene is TRBV5-1, the J gene TRBJ1-4; maybe TRBD1 (5 bases). The ends were cut back, 5 bases at V and 4 bases at J, with 9 bases in the middle. Germline V gene lookup returns CDR1 SGHRS and CDR2 YFSETQ. This CDR3 spans 13 amino acids.

V is TRBV5-1 and J is TRBJ2-3, with a possible D match to TRBD2 (5 bases). Germline assignment: CDR1 SGHRS and CDR2 YFSETQ. V dropped 4 bases and J dropped 1 base, with 10 bases sitting between them. The CDR3 is 14 amino acids. The CDR3 coding sequence is TGCGCCAGCAGCCTAAGGACTGGCACAGATACGCAGTATTTT. This codes for CASSLRTGTDTQYF.

The genes are TRBV14 and TRBJ1-1, with D possibly matching TRBD1 (5 bases). The germline V and J ends were trimmed by 1 base and 3 bases, with 12 bases remaining between them. This CDR3 is built from 15 residues. Per the germline V gene, CDR1 is SGHDN and CDR2 is FVKESK. The CDR3 DNA reads TGTGCCAGCAGCCAAGGGGCAGGGATTTACACTGAAGCTTTCTTT. This encodes CASSQGAGIYTEAFF.

This clone was counted once. This chain uses TRBV11-2 with TRBJ2-7; D may be TRBD2 (6 bases). The CDR3 extends over 15 amino acids. Germline CDR1 reads SGHAT; CDR2 reads FQNNGV. With 5 bases removed from V and 2 bases from J, the gap between germline ends came to 16 bases. CDR3 coding DNA: TGTGCCAGCAGCCCAGACCGGGGGAGTGCCTACGAGCAGTACTTC. Amino acid sequence: CASSPDRGSAYEQYF.

The chain has TRBV7-6 and TRBJ2-5; D is unclear. The CDR3 runs to 13 residues. V lost 0 bases and J lost 7, with 9 bases in between. Per germline, CDR1 SGHVS and CDR2 FNYEAQ. CDR3 in amino acids: CASSLAVVGTQYF. The CDR3 DNA follows: TGTGCCAGCAGCTTAGCGGTCGTGGGGACCCAGTACTTC. Together with reference TRBV7-6 and TRBJ2-5, the CDR3 gives the full variable domain: GAGVSQSPRYKVTKRGQDVALRCDPISGHVSLYWYRQALGQGPEFLTYFNYEAQQDKSGLPNDRFSAERPEGSISTLTIQRTEQRDSAMYRCASSLAVVGTQYFGPGTRLLVL.

This clone was seen a single time. Germline and junction disagree at one end, which may indicate a read error. Other DNA sequences in the sample encode the same CDR3. The chain links TRBV4-1 to TRBJ2-7; D remains ambiguous. The germline V gene has CDR1 MGHRA and CDR2 YSYEKL. This CDR3 spans 16 amino acids. CDR3 region: CASSQVNAPSSYEQYF. CDR3 DNA: TGCGCCAGCAGCCAAGTTAATGCTCCAAGCTCCTACGAGCAGTACTTT.

V and J are TRBV7-2 and TRBJ1-1; 8 bases align to TRBD1. V lost 1 base, J lost 7 bases, and 8 bases stayed unmatched. Germline CDR1 and CDR2: SGHTA and FQGNSA. This CDR3 region has 15 residues. The CDR3 DNA reads as TGTGCCAGCAGCTTAGGAGCAGGGGGCAACGTTGAAGCTTTCTTT. It yields the protein CASSLGAGGNVEAFF.

The chain carries TRBV15 and TRBJ1-5; maybe TRBD1 (5 bases). The V gene's germline CDR1 is LNHNV and CDR2 YYDKDF (reference sequence). Trimming shortened V by 4 bases and J by 3 bases, and 13 bases separated the two germline ends. This CDR3 contains 15 residues. Here the CDR3 reads CATSKKGGVNQPQHF. CDR3 sequence (DNA): TGTGCCACCAGCAAAAAGGGAGGGGTCAATCAGCCCCAGCATTTT.

The rearrangement links TRBV5-1 to TRBJ1-2; D is perhaps TRBD1 (5 bases). The V end was cut by 1 base, the J end by 2 bases, with 9 bases between. Germline CDR1 and CDR2: SGHRS and YFSETQ. The CDR3 loop spans 14 amino acids. The CDR3 here is CASSLRGDNYGYTF. CDR3 sequence (DNA): TGCGCCAGCAGCTTGCGAGGGGACAACTATGGCTACACCTTC.

This chain joins TRBV11-3 and TRBJ2-2, with TRBD1 identical over 8 bases. Germline assignment: CDR1 SGHNT and CDR2 YENEEA. CDR3 length: 14 amino acids. The ends lost 0 bases at V and 6 bases at J; junction bases unmatched: 0. The CDR3 spells CASSLEQGAGELFF. In nucleotides, the CDR3 is TGTGCCAGCAGCTTAGAACAGGGGGCCGGGGAGCTGTTTTTT. Full variable domain (missing parts from reference TRBV11-3 and TRBJ2-2): EAGVVQSPRYKIIEKKQPVAFWCNPISGHNTLYWYLQNLGQGPELLIRYENEEAVDDSQLPKDRFSAERLKGVDSTLKIQPAELGDSAVYLCASSLEQGAGELFFGEGSRLTVL.

The table lists this clone with a few counts. The chain has TRBV5-4 and TRBJ1-5; D call uncertain. V shed 5 bases and J shed 2 bases, with 5 bases lying between them. Germline-derived CDR1 and CDR2 are SGHNT and YYREEE (reference sequence). The CDR3 spans 12 residues. As DNA, the CDR3 is TGTGCCAGCAGTCAAGGCAATCAGCCCCAGCATTTT. Translating it yields CASSQGNQPQHF.

The chain couples TRBV28 to TRBJ2-1; D assignment may be TRBD1 or TRBD2 (5 bases each). Germline assignment: CDR1 MDHEN and CDR2 SYDVKM. The length of the CDR3 is 12 residues. V shed 4 bases and J shed 5 bases, with 6 bases lying between them. CDR3 sequence reads: CASSWGNNEQFF. CDR3 DNA: TGTGCCAGCAGTTGGGGGAACAATGAGCAGTTCTTC.

V and J are TRBV5-8 and TRBJ2-7; D unclear. Germline V gene sequence: CDR1 SGHTS, CDR2 YDEGEE. The germline V and J ends were trimmed by 0 bases and 6 bases, with 13 bases remaining between them. The CDR3 extends over 14 amino acids. CDR3 residues: CASSLGQVGREQYF. In DNA form, the CDR3 reads TGTGCCAGCAGCTTGGGGCAGGTCGGGCGCGAGCAGTACTTC.

This clone occurred a few times. The chain couples TRBV7-9 to TRBJ2-5; maybe TRBD1 (6 bases). The V gene lost 1 base and the J gene lost 2 bases, with 8 bases spanning the gap. CDR1 and CDR2 (germline): SEHNR, FQNEAQ (reference sequence). The CDR3 is made up of 14 amino acids. CDR3 sequence reads: CASSLGQVQETQYF. The CDR3 nucleotides read TGTGCCAGCAGCTTAGGACAGGTACAAGAGACCCAGTACTTC.